This T cell receptor beta chain was recorded in a study of blood T cells in healthy people across ages. The CDR3 runs 14 residues. Looked up from germline, CDR1 is DFQATT and CDR2 is SNEGSKA (reference sequence). V gave up 1 base and J gave up 1 base, with 8 bases separating them. Using a J-beta primer mix together with a sample-barcoded 5' primer, a second PCR was run for about 7 to 12 cycles. From the 5' RACE reads, TCRdb called clonotypes with MiXCR, one entry per CDR3 protein. This sample carries some 760,000 distinct CDR3 sequences, more than 20% of them seen once, and the ten largest clones take around 3.6%. These data were also filed under a second study, of T cells of mothers and their children.

The specimen was blood. The J gene is TRBJ2-1, the V gene TRBV20-1, with D perhaps given as TRBD1 or TRBD2 (5 bases each). The receptor comes from a boy between 10 and 17 years old in good health. CDR3 in DNA: TGCAGTGCTAGAGTGAGGGGATCCTACAATGAGCAGTTCTTC. It yields the protein CSARVRGSYNEQFF.